The sequence of this TCR beta chain was determined in a study of CD8+ T cells in alopecia areata. About the research overall: Tofacitinib ran for 6 to 18 months before 6 months off drug.

This clone has only one observation. The antigen remains undetermined. Extraction and reverse transcription of RNA yielded cDNA as the sequencing template. Measured with immunoSEQ multiplex PCR; TCRdb has only the in-frame clones, and not every one. The top ten clones hold 0.45% of a sample with hundreds of thousands of clones, roughly 57% of them seen once. Specimens obtained from alopecia areata patients comprised lesional scalp punch biopsies and peripheral blood. Separation by sorting yielded CD4+ and CD8+ T cells from PBMCs. This CDR3 spans 13 amino acids. The V and J ends lost 6 bases and 3 bases respectively, with 11 bases between them. Germline loops: CDR1 ENHRY, CDR2 SYGVKD. The study, taken as a whole, reports: Affected lesional scalp, above all in alopecia totalis/universalis, was more clonal than normal scalp.

Sample: CD4+ T cells sorted from blood, taken at week 0. The origin of this receptor is a human donor with alopecia areata. The chain couples TRBV10-3 to TRBJ1-1, with unresolved D. DNA for the CDR3: TGTGCCATCAGATGGACCAAAGACACTGAAGCTTTCTTT. Protein product: CAIRWTKDTEAFF.